The rows below give T cell receptor beta chains drawn from one sample of a study of T cell responses to AZD1222 COVID-19 vaccine. Sequencing was performed with immunoSEQ multiplex PCR; in TCRdb, only in-frame clones are kept and a portion is missing. This sample has roughly 45,000 clones; around 80% occur once, and the top ten carry roughly 7.2%. Sequenced here: peripheral blood, sampled on day 0 of AZD1222 vaccination. Receptors were obtained from an adult in good health. Each CDR3 is given with its conserved first and last residue. D genes are given only for firm matches. Clone size is stated in some rows and not others, as once, few, many or a class when expanded.

>TRBV5-6|TRBJ2-7|few|14|TRBD1
TGTGCCAGCAGCTTGGGACAGGGTGTTTGGGAGCAGTACTTC
CASSLGQGVWEQYF
>TRBV27|TRBJ1-1|.|14|.
TGTGCCAGCAGTTTATCGGGGCTGAACACTGAAGCTTTCTTT
CASSLSGLNTEAFF
>TRBV6-5|TRBJ2-1|.|12|.
TGTGCCAGCTCAGGTCTCTACAATGAGCAGTTCTTC
CASSGLYNEQFF
>TRBV19|TRBJ1-2|.|13|.
TGTGCCAGTAGCCCCGACCGGTACTATGGCTACACCTTC
CASSPDRYYGYTF
>TRBV30|TRBJ1-1|.|16|TRBD1
TGTGCCTGGAGACTCCGTGACAGGGGGTTGAACACTGAAGCTTTCTTT
CAWRLRDRGLNTEAFF
>TRBV5-5|TRBJ2-5|.|14|.
TGTGCCAGCAGCCACGGGGACCCAGTGGAGACCCAGTACTTC
CASSHGDPVETQYF
>TRBV28|TRBJ1-4|.|15|TRBD1
TGTGCCAGCAGTCCTACCGGGACAGGGGTTGAAAAACTGTTTTTT
CASSPTGTGVEKLFF
>TRBV19|TRBJ1-6|once|16|TRBD1
TGTGCCAGTAGTGCCCGACAGGGGGCCTCTAGTTCACCCCTCCACTTT
CASSARQGASSSPLHF
>TRBV13|TRBJ1-1|.|14|.
TGTGCCAGCAGCCTACAGGGCTGGAGGACTGAAGCTTTCTTT
CASSLQGWRTEAFF
>TRBV5-1|TRBJ1-5|.|16|TRBD1
TGCGCCAGCAGCTTCATCCTGGGACAGGGAAGGTCGCCCCAGCATTTT
CASSFILGQGRSPQHF